The source of this T cell receptor beta chain is a study of patients and donors after allogeneic stem cell transplantation. TCRdb analysed the RT-PCR reads with MiXCR anew, one entry per CDR3 protein. The data contain under 170,000 distinct CDR3 sequences, approximately 35% of them singletons. Trimming stripped 5 bases from V and 8 bases from J, with 19 bases between. Germline V gives CDR1 SGHTA, CDR2 FQGNSA. This CDR3 spans 15 amino acids. This clonotype was obtained from a human donor who was either an allogeneic HSCT recipient or a stem cell or donor lymphocyte infusion donor (not recorded which). It is not recorded whose cells these are; they may come from a transplant donor. Sequencing was done on a sample of blood, either unsorted or a sorted T cell fraction (not recorded which). The chain combines TRBV7-2 with TRBJ2-1; D assignment may be TRBD1 or TRBD2 (5 bases each). Written as DNA, the CDR3 is TGTGCCAGCAGCCAGTACTCGCTCGGGGCGGATGAGCAGTTCTTC. This codes for CASSQYSLGADEQFF.